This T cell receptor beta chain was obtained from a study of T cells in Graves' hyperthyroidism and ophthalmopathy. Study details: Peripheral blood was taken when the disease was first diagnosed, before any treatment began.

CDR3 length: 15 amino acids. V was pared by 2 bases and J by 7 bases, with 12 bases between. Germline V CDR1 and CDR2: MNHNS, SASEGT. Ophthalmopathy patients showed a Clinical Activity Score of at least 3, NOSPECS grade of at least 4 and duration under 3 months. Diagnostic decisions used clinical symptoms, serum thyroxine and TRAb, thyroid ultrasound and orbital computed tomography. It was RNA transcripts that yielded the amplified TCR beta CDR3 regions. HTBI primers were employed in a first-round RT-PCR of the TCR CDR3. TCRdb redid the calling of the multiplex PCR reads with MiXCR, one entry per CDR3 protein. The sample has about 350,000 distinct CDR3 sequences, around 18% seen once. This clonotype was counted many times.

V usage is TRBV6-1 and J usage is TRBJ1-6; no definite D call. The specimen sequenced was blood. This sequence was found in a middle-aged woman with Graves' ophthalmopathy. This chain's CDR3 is CASSEIRGKNSPLHF. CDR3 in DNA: TGTGCCAGCAGTGAAATTCGAGGGAAGAATTCACCCCTCCACTTT.